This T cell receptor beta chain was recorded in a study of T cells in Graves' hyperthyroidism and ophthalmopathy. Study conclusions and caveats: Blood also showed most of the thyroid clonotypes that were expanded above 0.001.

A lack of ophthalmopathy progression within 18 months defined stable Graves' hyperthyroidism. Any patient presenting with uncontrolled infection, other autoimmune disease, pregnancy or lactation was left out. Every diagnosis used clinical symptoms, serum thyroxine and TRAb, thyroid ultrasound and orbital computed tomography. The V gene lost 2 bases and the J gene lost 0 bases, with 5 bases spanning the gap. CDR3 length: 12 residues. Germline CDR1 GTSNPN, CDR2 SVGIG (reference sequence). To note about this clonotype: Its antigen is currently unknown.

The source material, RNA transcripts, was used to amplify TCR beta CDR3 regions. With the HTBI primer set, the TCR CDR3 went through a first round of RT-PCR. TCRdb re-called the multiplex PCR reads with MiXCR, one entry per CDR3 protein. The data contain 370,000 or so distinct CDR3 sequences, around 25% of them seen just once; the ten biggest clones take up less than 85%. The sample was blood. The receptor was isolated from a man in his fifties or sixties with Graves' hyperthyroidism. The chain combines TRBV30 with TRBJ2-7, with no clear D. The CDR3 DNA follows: TGTGCCTGGAGTTTGGTCTCCTACGAGCAGTACTTC. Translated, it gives CAWSLVSYEQYF.